The 27 T cell receptor beta chains reported below all come from one sample, sequenced in a study of shared clonotypes between healthy human individuals. Sequencing used immunoSEQ multiplex PCR; TCRdb keeps in-frame clones, though not all of them. This table holds 850,000 to 1,200,000 clones, around 76% found once. Sequenced input: memory CD4+ T cells sorted from blood. The subset: CD45RA-negative fraction. These receptors originate from a man aged 18 to 30 in good health.

V and J are TRBV5-6 and TRBJ2-1; 10 positions agree with TRBD2. Germline-derived CDR1 and CDR2 are SGHDT and YYEEEE. The CDR3 consists of 15 residues. Losses at the gene ends were 4 bases for V and 6 bases for J; bases not matched to a gene: 7. CDR3 sequence: CASSTLAGVPNEQFF. The CDR3 DNA follows: TGTGCCAGCAGCACTCTAGCGGGGGTGCCCAATGAGCAGTTCTTC. The whole variable domain, filled in from reference TRBV5-6 and TRBJ2-1, reads DAGVTQSPTHLIKTRGQQVTLRCSPKSGHDTVSWYQQALGQGPQFIFQYYEEEERQRGNFPDRFSGHQFPNYSSELNVNALLLGDSALYLCASSTLAGVPNEQFFGPGTRLTVL.

Concerning this clone itself: The identical CDR3 is also encoded by other nucleotide sequences in the sample. The chain links TRBV28 to TRBJ1-5, with D perhaps TRBD1 (5 bases). The CDR3 runs to 12 residues. The germline V gene encodes CDR1 MDHEN and CDR2 SYDVKM. Trimming stripped 6 bases from V and 2 bases from J, with 5 bases between. This chain's CDR3 is CASRGGNQPQHF. In nucleotides, the CDR3 is TGTGCCAGCAGGGGGGGCAATCAGCCCCAGCATTTT.

This clone was observed a single time. The V call is TRBV5-1, the J call TRBJ2-7; D is perhaps TRBD1 or TRBD2 (6 bases each). V gave up 0 bases and J gave up 7 bases, with 11 bases separating them. The CDR3 has 13 amino acids. In germline, CDR1 is SGHRS, CDR2 YFSETQ. The CDR3 sequence is CASSLERGREQYF. DNA of the CDR3: TGCGCCAGCAGCTTGGAAAGGGGGAGGGAGCAGTACTTC.

The V and J genes are TRBV19 and TRBJ2-7; a possible D gene is TRBD1 (5 bases). The CDR3 totals 14 residues. V was pared by 4 bases and J by 0 bases, with 10 bases between. Per germline, CDR1 LNHDA and CDR2 SQIVND (reference sequence). CDR3 in amino acids: CASSKYDSSYEQYF. The DNA for the CDR3 is TGTGCCAGTAGTAAGTATGACAGCTCCTACGAGCAGTACTTC.

The rearrangement uses TRBV7-9 and TRBJ2-7; TRBD1 matches 8 bases. V was pared by 8 bases and J by 3 bases, with 12 bases of the junction left unmatched. The CDR3 consists of 15 residues. Germline V lookup: CDR1 SEHNR, CDR2 FQNEAQ (reference sequence). The CDR3: CASSDDRGNFYEQYF. Here the CDR3 DNA reads TGTGCCAGCTCTGACGACAGGGGCAATTTCTACGAGCAGTACTTC. The variable domain in full, with the rest retrieved from reference TRBV7-9 and TRBJ2-7, is DTGVSQNPRHKITKRGQNVTFRCDPISEHNRLYWYRQTLGQGPEFLTYFQNEAQLEKSRLLSDRFSAERPKGSFSTLEIQRTEQGDSAMYLCASSDDRGNFYEQYFGPGTRLTVT.

The chain has TRBV27 and TRBJ1-5; TRBD1 matches at 7 bases. The CDR3 extends over 17 amino acids. J was trimmed by 3 bases and V by 5 bases; bases with no gene match: 13. Germline lookup yields CDR1 MNHEY and CDR2 SMNVEV (reference sequence). This chain's CDR3 is CASSPYSDRLPNQPQHF. For the CDR3, the DNA is TGTGCCAGCAGTCCCTACTCGGACAGGCTTCCCAATCAGCCCCAGCATTTT.

This chain uses TRBV12-5 with TRBJ2-1; 13 bases map to TRBD2. CDR1 and CDR2 (germline): LGHNT, FRNRAP. J gave up 8 bases and V 0 bases, and 1 base lay outside the gene matches. The CDR3 is 15 amino acids. CDR3 nucleotides: TGTGCTAGTGGTTTGGTACTAGCGGGAGGGCATGAGCAGTTCTTC. Its translation: CASGLVLAGGHEQFF. Full variable domain (rest looked up from reference TRBV12-5 and TRBJ2-1): DARVTQTPRHKVTEMGQEVTMRCQPILGHNTVFWYRQTMMQGLELLAYFRNRAPLDDSGMPKDRFSAEMPDATLATLKIQPSEPRDSAVYFCASGLVLAGGHEQFFGPGTRLTVL.

In its sample, this clone was seen a few times. Within the sample, other DNA sequences also encode this same CDR3. CDR3 amino acids: CASSPSRDTQYF. The CDR3 DNA sequence: TGTGCCAGCTCACCTAGTAGAGATACGCAGTATTTT. The chain is built from TRBV18 and TRBJ2-3; D gene uncertain. Between the trimmed V and J ends, which lost 3 bases and 5 bases, there was a span of 6 bases. The CDR3 is made up of 12 amino acids. CDR1 and CDR2 (germline): KGHSH, LQKENI. The whole variable domain, remainder taken from reference TRBV18 and TRBJ2-3, is NAGVMQNPRHLVRRRGQEARLRCSPMKGHSHVYWYRQLPEEGLKFMVYLQKENIIDESGMPKERFSAEFPKEGPSILRIQQVVRGDSAAYFCASSPSRDTQYFGPGTRLTVL.

The chain combines TRBV30 with TRBJ1-6; tentatively, D is TRBD1 (6 bases). CDR3 length: 12 amino acids. CDR1 and CDR2 from the germline V gene are GTSNPN and SVGIG (reference sequence). V lost 0 bases, J lost 15 bases, and 12 bases lay in between. CDR3: CAWSVTQGLLHF. CDR3 coding DNA: TGTGCCTGGAGTGTAACCCAGGGGCTCCTCCACTTT.

The chain carries TRBV28 and TRBJ1-1; D is uncertain. The CDR3 has 16 residues. V dropped 3 bases and J dropped 1 base, with 15 bases sitting between them. The germline V gene encodes CDR1 MDHEN and CDR2 SYDVKM. The CDR3 here is CASSFFGEMGNTEAFF. The CDR3 region has the DNA TGTGCCAGCAGTTTTTTCGGGGAGATGGGGAACACTGAAGCTTTCTTT.

The CDR3 region has the DNA TGTGCCAGCAGCGATCAGGGACCAGAAGGCTACACCTTC. This gives the protein CASSDQGPEGYTF. The chain joins TRBV7-9 to TRBJ1-2; D is possibly TRBD1 (5 bases). The CDR3 runs to 13 residues. Trimming removed 5 bases at V and 8 bases at J, with 15 bases between. Germline V lookup: CDR1 SEHNR, CDR2 FQNEAQ (reference sequence).

The genes are TRBV2 and TRBJ1-4; tentatively, D is TRBD1 (5 bases). This CDR3 has 14 residues. The ends were cut back, 7 bases at V and 8 bases at J, with 17 bases in the middle. Looked up from germline, CDR1 is SNHLY and CDR2 is FYNNEI. The CDR3 DNA sequence: TGTGCCAGCAATCTTGACAGTGTCGGAGAAAAACTGTTTTTT. Its protein is CASNLDSVGEKLFF. Full variable domain (missing parts from reference TRBV2 and TRBJ1-4): EPEVTQTPSHQVTQMGQEVILRCVPISNHLYFYWYRQILGQKVEFLVSFYNNEISEKSEIFDDQFSVERPDGSNFTLKIRSTKLEDSAMYFCASNLDSVGEKLFFGSGTQLSVL.

This rearrangement joins TRBV6-5 to TRBJ1-4, with a possible D match to TRBD1 (5 bases). V was cut by 10 bases and J by 7 bases, with 19 bases left in between. Germline V CDR1 and CDR2: MNHEY, SVGAGI. CDR3 length: 14 residues. The CDR3 DNA sequence: TGTGCCACCTTGGGGTGGGGGATGGGTGAAAAACTGTTTTTT. The encoded protein is CATLGWGMGEKLFF.

The genes are TRBV4-1 and TRBJ1-2, with D perhaps TRBD1 (6 bases). The CDR3 consists of 15 residues. V dropped 0 bases and J dropped 3 bases, with 11 bases sitting between them. CDR1 is MGHRA, CDR2 YSYEKL, per germline. CDR3 nucleotides: TGCGCCAGCAGCCAAGAACCCAGGGGAGACTATGGCTACACCTTC. Translation gives CASSQEPRGDYGYTF.

The CDR3 loop reads CASSFQAGDMGEQFF. The CDR3 DNA sequence: TGTGCCAGCAGCTTCCAAGCGGGGGATATGGGTGAGCAGTTCTTC. This chain links TRBV7-3 with TRBJ2-1, with TRBD2 matching over 8 bases. The CDR3 is 15 residues long. The germline gives CDR1 SGHTA, CDR2 FQGTGA. V was clipped by 3 bases and J by 9 bases; unmatched bases: 10.

The sample holds a few counts of this clone. CDR3 loop: CASSLGDRTPYNEQFF. The CDR3 bases are TGTGCCAGCAGCTTGGGAGATAGAACCCCCTACAATGAGCAGTTCTTC. This chain uses TRBV5-4 with TRBJ2-1; unclear D gene. The V end lost 0 bases, the J end lost 2 bases, and 12 bases lay between the germline ends. The CDR3 contains 16 residues. The V gene's germline CDR1 is SGHNT and CDR2 YYREEE (reference sequence).

The table lists this clone with a few counts. This sequence joins TRBV9 and TRBJ1-1; D unresolved. Germline CDR1 and CDR2: SGDLS and YYNGEE. Trimming took 4 bases from V and 8 from J, leaving 15 bases between them. The CDR3 has 13 amino acids. The CDR3 coding sequence is TGTGCCAGCAGCATATTCCCCCAGACCGAAGCTTTCTTT. Residues: CASSIFPQTEAFF.

The chain recombines TRBV18 with TRBJ2-7; 11 nucleotides agree with TRBD2. With V trimmed by 3 bases and J by 3 bases, 7 bases remained unmatched. The CDR3 sequence is 16 residues long. Germline-derived CDR1 and CDR2 are KGHSH and LQKENI. The CDR3 nucleotides are TGTGCCAGCTCACCGACGACTAGCGGGGCAAACTACGAGCAGTACTTC. This encodes CASSPTTSGANYEQYF.

The chain carries TRBV5-1 and TRBJ2-2, with 7 nucleotides matching TRBD2. From germline, CDR1 is SGHRS and CDR2 YFSETQ. The CDR3 is made up of 14 amino acids. Trimming at V came to 4 bases and at J to 6 bases, leaving 6 bases not matched to a gene. The CDR3 coding sequence is TGCGCCAGCAGCGGGGGACTACCCCCCGGGGAGCTGTTTTTT. Translation: CASSGGLPPGELFF. Supplemented by reference TRBV5-1 and TRBJ2-2, the full variable domain reads KAGVTQTPRYLIKTRGQQVTLSCSPISGHRSVSWYQQTPGQGLQFLFEYFSETQRNKGNFPGRFSGRQFSNSRSEMNVSTLELGDSALYLCASSGGLPPGELFFGEGSRLTVL.

A single count supports this clone. Within the sample, other DNA sequences also encode this same CDR3. The rearrangement links TRBV6-5 to TRBJ1-1, with 7 bases lining up with TRBD1. The V segment lost 6 bases and the J segment 0 bases; nucleotides outside the gene matches: 1. This CDR3 has 13 amino acids. CDR1 is MNHEY, CDR2 SVGAGI, per germline. CDR3 DNA: TGTGCCAGCAGGGACAGGATGAACACTGAAGCTTTCTTT. Protein sequence: CASRDRMNTEAFF.

The V call is TRBV30, the J call TRBJ2-7; no firm D call. Germline values: CDR1 GTSNPN, CDR2 SVGIG (reference sequence). CDR3 size: 14 residues. Deletions cut 6 bases from V and 1 base from J, with 16 bases between. This CDR3 reads CACGELATSYEQYF. DNA of the CDR3: TGTGCCTGTGGGGAACTTGCGACATCCTACGAGCAGTACTTC.

This clone was recorded at least ten times. J is TRBJ1-2 and V is TRBV10-3; no clear D gene. CDR1 and CDR2 (germline): ENHRY, SYGVKD. V was cut by 2 bases and J by 7 bases, with 8 bases left in between. This CDR3 region has 12 residues. The CDR3 region is CAISEGLLGYTF. In nucleotides, the CDR3 is TGTGCCATCAGTGAGGGACTTCTTGGCTACACCTTC.

The chain carries TRBV9 and TRBJ1-6; no clear D. The CDR3 runs to 16 residues. With 3 bases removed from V and 8 bases from J, the gap between germline ends came to 18 bases. Germline CDR1 reads SGDLS; CDR2 reads YYNGEE. The CDR3 loop is CASSAALYPRDSPLHF. CDR3 coding DNA: TGTGCCAGCAGCGCAGCCCTATATCCAAGGGATTCACCCCTCCACTTT.

The V and J genes are TRBV5-1 and TRBJ1-2; possibly TRBD1 for D (5 bases). This CDR3 has 16 amino acids. Trimming took 5 bases from V and 3 from J, leaving 20 bases between them. CDR1 and CDR2 (germline): SGHRS, YFSETQ. The CDR3 DNA follows: TGCGCCAGCAGTCCTGAGGGAGGGGATAAATACTATGGCTACACCTTC. Translating it yields CASSPEGGDKYYGYTF.

In regard to this clone: The same CDR3 is also encoded by other DNA sequences in this sample. The chain links TRBV30 to TRBJ1-1, with 7 bases identical to TRBD1. With 2 bases clipped from V and 0 bases from J, the junction kept 0 bases outside the gene matches. Germline values: CDR1 GTSNPN, CDR2 SVGIG (reference sequence). This CDR3 contains 13 residues. The CDR3 DNA reads as TGTGCCTGGAGTAGGGGGCTGAACACTGAAGCTTTCTTT. Encoded protein: CAWSRGLNTEAFF.

The chain combines TRBV5-6 with TRBJ1-4, with D perhaps TRBD1 (5 bases). CDR1 and CDR2 from the germline V gene are SGHDT and YYEEEE. The CDR3 is 15 amino acids. Deletions cut 4 bases from V and 4 bases from J, with 14 bases between. The DNA of the CDR3 is TGTGCCAGCAGCGCAGGGATGAAATTTAATGAAAAACTGTTTTTT. Residues: CASSAGMKFNEKLFF.

The chain is built from TRBV15 and TRBJ1-3, with D perhaps matching TRBD1 (6 bases). CDR1 and CDR2 from the germline V gene are LNHNV and YYDKDF (reference sequence). The length of the CDR3 is 19 residues. The V and J ends lost 8 bases and 4 bases respectively, with 30 bases between them. The CDR3, as DNA: TGTGCCACCGGGGCGACTGAAAACGGGGAGGAGGGGGTAGGAAACACCATATATTTT. Protein sequence: CATGATENGEEGVGNTIYF.